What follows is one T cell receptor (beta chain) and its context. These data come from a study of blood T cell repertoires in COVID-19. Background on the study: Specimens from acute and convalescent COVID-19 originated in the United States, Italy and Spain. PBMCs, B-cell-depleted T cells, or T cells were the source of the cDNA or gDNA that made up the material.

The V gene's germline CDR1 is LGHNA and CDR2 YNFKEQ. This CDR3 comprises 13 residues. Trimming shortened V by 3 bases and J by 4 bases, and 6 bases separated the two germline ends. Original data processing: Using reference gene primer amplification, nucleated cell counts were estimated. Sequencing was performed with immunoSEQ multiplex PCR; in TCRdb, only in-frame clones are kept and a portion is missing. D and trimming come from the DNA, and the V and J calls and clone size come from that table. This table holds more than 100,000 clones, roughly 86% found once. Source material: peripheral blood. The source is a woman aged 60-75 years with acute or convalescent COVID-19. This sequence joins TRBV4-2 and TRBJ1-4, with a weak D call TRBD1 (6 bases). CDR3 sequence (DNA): TGTGCCAGCAGCCACAGGGGTAATGAAAAACTGTTTTTT. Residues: CASSHRGNEKLFF.